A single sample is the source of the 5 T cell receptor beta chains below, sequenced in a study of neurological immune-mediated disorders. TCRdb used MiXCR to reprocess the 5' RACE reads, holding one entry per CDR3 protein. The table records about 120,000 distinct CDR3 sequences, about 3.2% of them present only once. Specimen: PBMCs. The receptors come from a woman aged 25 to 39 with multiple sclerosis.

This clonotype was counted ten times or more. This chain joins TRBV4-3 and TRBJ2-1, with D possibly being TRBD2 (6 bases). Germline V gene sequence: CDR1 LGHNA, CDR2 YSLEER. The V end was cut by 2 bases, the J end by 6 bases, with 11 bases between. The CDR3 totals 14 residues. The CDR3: CASSQTRGGNEQFF. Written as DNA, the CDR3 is TGCGCCAGCAGCCAAACGAGGGGAGGCAATGAGCAGTTCTTC.

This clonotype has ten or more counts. The CDR3 DNA follows: TGCAGTGCTAGACTGACAGGGACTGGAAACACCATATATTTT. Its translation: CSARLTGTGNTIYF. V is TRBV20-1 and J is TRBJ1-3; 7 bases fit TRBD1. In germline, CDR1 is DFQATT, CDR2 SNEGSKA (reference sequence). Trimming removed 2 bases from V and 2 bases from J; junction bases left unmatched: 3. This CDR3 has 14 residues.

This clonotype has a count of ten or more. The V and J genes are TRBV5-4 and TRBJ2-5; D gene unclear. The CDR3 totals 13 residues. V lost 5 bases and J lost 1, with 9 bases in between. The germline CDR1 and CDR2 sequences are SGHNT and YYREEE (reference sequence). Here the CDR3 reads CASRAALQETQYF. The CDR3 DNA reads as TGTGCCAGCAGGGCAGCCCTCCAAGAGACCCAGTACTTC.

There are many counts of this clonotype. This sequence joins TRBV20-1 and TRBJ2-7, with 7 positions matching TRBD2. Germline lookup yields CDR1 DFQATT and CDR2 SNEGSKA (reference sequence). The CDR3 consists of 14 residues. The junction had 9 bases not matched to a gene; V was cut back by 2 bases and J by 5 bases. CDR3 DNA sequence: TGCAGTGCTAGACGGCTGGCGGGAGTCAACGAGCAGTACTTC. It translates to CSARRLAGVNEQYF.

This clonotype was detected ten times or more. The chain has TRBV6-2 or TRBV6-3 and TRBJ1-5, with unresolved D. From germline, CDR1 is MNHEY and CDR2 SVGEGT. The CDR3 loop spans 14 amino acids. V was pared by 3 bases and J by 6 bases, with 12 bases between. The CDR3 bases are TGTGCCAGCAGTTATACAAACTCCGGTCAGCCCCAGCATTTT. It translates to CASSYTNSGQPQHF.